The sequence of this T cell receptor (beta chain) was determined in a study of cytomegalovirus exposure and HLA in healthy donors. Concerning this clone itself: Its antigen is still unknown.

60 Vbeta and 13 Jbeta primers were used in PCR. The assay was immunoSEQ multiplex PCR, and TCRdb's table has in-frame clones only and misses some. The sample contains under 70,000 clones, around 63% of which appear only once. The germline V gene has CDR1 MNHEY and CDR2 SVGAGI. CDR3 size: 14 residues. V lost 8 bases to trimming and J lost 6 bases; unmatched junction nucleotides: 8. Whole-study findings and limits: Presence/absence analyses took donor sequencing depth as roughly uniform. Overall, approximately 150 TCR beta chains were annotated as cytomegalovirus-associated.

The chain uses TRBV6-5 and TRBJ2-3; 10 bases are shared with TRBD2. The specimen sequenced was PBMCs. The sequence was obtained from a woman younger than 45 in good health and CMV-seronegative. This chain's CDR3 is CASRRSGGEDTQYF. CDR3 coding DNA: TGTGCCAGCCGTCGGAGCGGGGGGGAGGATACGCAGTATTTT.